Listed here are 3 T cell receptor beta chains from one sample, sequenced in a study of blood T cell repertoires in COVID-19. Clones were sequenced by immunoSEQ multiplex PCR, and TCRdb holds only the in-frame ones, with some missing. The sample lists 200,000 to 250,000 clones, 85% to 90% occurring once. The sequenced sample was peripheral blood. The origin of the receptors is a man between 50 and 59 years old with acute or convalescent COVID-19.

The rearrangement joins TRBV5-1 to TRBJ1-1; perhaps TRBD1 as D (5 bases). The CDR3 length is 15 residues. The V and J ends lost 4 bases and 0 bases respectively, with 13 bases between them. The germline V gene encodes CDR1 SGHRS and CDR2 YFSETQ. CDR3 region: CASSLPGGMNTEAFF. Here the CDR3 DNA reads TGCGCCAGCAGCCTACCTGGGGGGATGAACACTGAAGCTTTCTTT. The whole variable domain, filled in from reference TRBV5-1 and TRBJ1-1, reads KAGVTQTPRYLIKTRGQQVTLSCSPISGHRSVSWYQQTPGQGLQFLFEYFSETQRNKGNFPGRFSGRQFSNSRSEMNVSTLELGDSALYLCASSLPGGMNTEAFFGQGTRLTVV.

For the CDR3, the DNA is TGTGCCAGCAGCGTTCGGACAGGGGGAAACTATGGCTACACCTTC. Translated: CASSVRTGGNYGYTF. The chain carries TRBV7-9 and TRBJ1-2; 10 nucleotides line up with TRBD1. The CDR3 is 15 residues long. Per the germline V gene, CDR1 is SEHNR and CDR2 is FQNEAQ (reference sequence). V was pared by 5 bases and J by 2 bases, with 5 bases of the junction left unmatched.

A single count supports this clone. The chain has TRBV27 and TRBJ1-6; D is perhaps TRBD1 (5 bases). This CDR3 is built from 14 residues. Germline V gene lookup returns CDR1 MNHEY and CDR2 SMNVEV (reference sequence). V was cut by 6 bases and J by 10 bases, with 16 bases left in between. Written as DNA, the CDR3 is TGTGCCAGCAGACGACGGGACTTTGGGTCACCCCTCCACTTT. Translated, it gives CASRRRDFGSPLHF.